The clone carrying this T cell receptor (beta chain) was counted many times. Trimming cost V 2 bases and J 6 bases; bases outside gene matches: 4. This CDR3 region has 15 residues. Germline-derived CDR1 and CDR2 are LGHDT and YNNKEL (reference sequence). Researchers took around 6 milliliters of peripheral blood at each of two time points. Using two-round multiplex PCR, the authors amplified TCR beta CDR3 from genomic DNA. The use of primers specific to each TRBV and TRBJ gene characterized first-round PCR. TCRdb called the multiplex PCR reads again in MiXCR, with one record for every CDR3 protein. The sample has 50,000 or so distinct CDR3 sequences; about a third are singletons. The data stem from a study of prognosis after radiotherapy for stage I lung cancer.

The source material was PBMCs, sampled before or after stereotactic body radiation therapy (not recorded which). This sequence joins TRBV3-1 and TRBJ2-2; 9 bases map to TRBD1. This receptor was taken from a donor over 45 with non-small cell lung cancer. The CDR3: CASSQNRGLAGELFF. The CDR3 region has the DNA TGTGCCAGCAGCCAAAACAGGGGGCTGGCCGGGGAGCTGTTTTTT.